The 19 T cell receptor beta chains presented below share a single source sample, sequenced in a study of blood T cells in healthy people across ages (dated by TCRdb to the mid-2010s). Receptor amplification or capture employed 5' RACE. This sample was sequenced with an Illumina HiSeq 2500. A second PCR of roughly 6 to 11 cycles was performed with a sample-barcoded 5' primer and a J-beta primer mix. The public reads were reanalyzed by TCRdb: fastp trimming at Q25, MiXCR alignment, in-frame beta chains only. Each record represents a unique CDR3 protein, reported with the most common genes and DNA among its rows. This sample gives 700,000 to 1,000,000 distinct CDR3 sequences in total; around 45% of them show up just once. 15% to 25% of the sample rests with the top ten. The sequencing input was blood. These receptor sequences come from a man between 60 and 75 years old in good health.

This clonotype was seen only a few times. V usage is TRBV28 and J usage is TRBJ1-2, with a tentative D call TRBD1 (5 bases). The germline V and J ends were trimmed by 3 bases and 4 bases, with 15 bases remaining between them. Looked up from germline, CDR1 is MDHEN and CDR2 is SYDVKM. The CDR3 is 15 residues long. The CDR3 bases are TGTGCCAGCAGTTTGTTGCAGGGATTGGGCTATGGCTACACCTTC. This encodes CASSLLQGLGYGYTF.

V and J are TRBV29-1 and TRBJ1-4; D is undetermined. Trimming took 7 bases from V and 1 from J, leaving 7 bases between them. Germline values: CDR1 SQVTM, CDR2 ANQGSEA. CDR3 length: 12 amino acids. The CDR3 DNA follows: TGCAGCGCCGGCGTAACTAATGAAAAACTGTTTTTT. Amino acids: CSAGVTNEKLFF.

V gene TRBV20-1 combines with J gene TRBJ1-1; D remains unclear. The CDR3 covers 12 residues. V shed 4 bases and J shed 4 bases, with 10 bases lying between them. In germline, CDR1 is DFQATT, CDR2 SNEGSKA (reference sequence). The CDR3 spells CSATVMRTEAFF. Written as DNA, the CDR3 is TGCAGTGCTACCGTGATGCGCACTGAAGCTTTCTTT.

Ten or more counts support this clonotype. The CDR3, as DNA: TGCGCCAGCAGCCAAGTGGGGGCAGGTCAGCCCCAGCATTTT. This translates into CASSQVGAGQPQHF. The rearrangement joins TRBV4-1 to TRBJ1-5; weak D call: TRBD1 (6 bases). There are 14 residues in the CDR3. The V gene lost 1 base and the J gene lost 6 bases, with 10 bases spanning the gap. From germline, CDR1 is MGHRA and CDR2 YSYEKL.

The chain employs TRBV21-1 and TRBJ1-6; the D call TRBD1 from the table was never checked on the DNA. TRBV21-1 is designated a pseudogene. The CDR3 runs to 18 residues. The DNA of the CDR3 is TGTGCCAGCAGCAAATGCTCGGGACAGGGGGCGCGTAATTCACCCCTCCACTTT. This codes for CASSKCSGQGARNSPLHF.

DNA for the CDR3: TGTGCCAGCAGTTTGGGGGTAGTGGGCTACAATGAGCAGTTCTTC. Translating it yields CASSLGVVGYNEQFF. This chain connects TRBV12-3 or TRBV12-4 to TRBJ2-1, with D tentatively TRBD1 or TRBD2 (5 bases each). This CDR3 region has 15 residues. The ends were cut back, 3 bases at V and 3 bases at J, with 12 bases in the middle.

A few counts support this clonotype. The V call is TRBV29-1, the J call TRBJ1-1; D is unclear. Trimming shortened V by 4 bases and J by 1 base, and 13 bases separated the two germline ends. The CDR3 runs to 14 residues. Germline-derived CDR1 and CDR2 are SQVTM and ANQGSEA. This CDR3 reads CSVGPQWENTEAFF. The CDR3 DNA follows: TGCAGCGTTGGACCCCAGTGGGAGAACACTGAAGCTTTCTTT.

Notes on this clonotype: An end of the junction does not agree with germline; a read error may underlie this. The gene calls are TRBV12-3 or TRBV12-4 and TRBJ2-1; 9 positions agree with TRBD2. The CDR3 has 16 residues. The DNA for the CDR3 is TGTGCCGGCAGTTTAGGGGCGGGGGGGATTTTCAATGAACAGTTCTTC. Amino acids: CAGSLGAGGIFNEQFF.

This clonotype was observed a few times. The chain uses TRBV7-9 and TRBJ2-1, with 11 bases that match TRBD2. This CDR3 contains 16 residues. CDR1 is SEHNR and CDR2 is FQNEAQ in the germline V gene (reference sequence). V dropped 5 bases and J dropped 4; count of bases not matched to a gene: 7. CDR3 region: CASSRGTSGRYNEQFF. CDR3 bases: TGTGCCAGCAGCCGAGGGACTAGCGGCCGTTACAATGAGCAGTTCTTC.

This clonotype occurred a few times. The chain joins TRBV5-1 to TRBJ2-3; TRBD1 is a possible D gene (6 bases). The CDR3 is 15 residues long. The V end lost 4 bases, the J end lost 3 bases, and 15 bases lay between the germline ends. Per germline, CDR1 SGHRS and CDR2 YFSETQ. The CDR3 loop reads CASSLGGTTTDTQYF. In DNA form, the CDR3 reads TGCGCCAGCAGCCTAGGGGGTACCACAACAGATACGCAGTATTTT.

In its sample, this clonotype was seen a few times. The chain recombines TRBV3-1 with TRBJ2-1, with D perhaps assigned TRBD1 or TRBD2 (7 bases each). The last part of the DNA fits TRBJ2-7 better; the J call may be wrong. Germline V lookup: CDR1 LGHDT, CDR2 YNNKEL (reference sequence). The CDR3 spans 15 residues. CDR3 nucleotides: TGTGCCAGCAGCGCAGGGGGGGCGGGCTACAATGAGCAGTACTTC. Translation gives CASSAGGAGYNEQYF.

This clonotype occurred a few times. The CDR3 DNA sequence: TGTGCCATAGCCGGGACAGGGGCCCCCTACGAGCAGTACTTC. This codes for CAIAGTGAPYEQYF. V usage is TRBV10-3 and J usage is TRBJ2-7; TRBD1 agrees at 10 bases. Losses at the gene ends were 9 bases for V and 2 bases for J; bases not matched to a gene: 7. The germline V gene has CDR1 ENHRY and CDR2 SYGVKD. This CDR3 spans 14 amino acids.

This clonotype has just a few counts. The chain couples TRBV12-3 or TRBV12-4 to TRBJ2-3; 9 bases match TRBD2. The CDR3 has 15 residues. The junction had 8 bases not matched to a gene; V was cut back by 6 bases and J by 4 bases. This CDR3 is CASSRAGGLADTQYF. The DNA of the CDR3 is TGTGCCAGCAGCAGGGCGGGGGGGCTGGCAGATACGCAGTATTTT.

This clonotype was detected a few times. In nucleotides, the CDR3 is TGCAGCGTTGTTGTGGCGGGGAGGCACGAGCAGTACTTC. This gives the protein CSVVVAGRHEQYF. The V and J genes are TRBV29-1 and TRBJ2-5; maybe TRBD2 (6 bases). Matching the DNA end better, TRBJ2-7 makes the J call doubtful. CDR3 size: 13 residues. Looked up from germline, CDR1 is SQVTM and CDR2 is ANQGSEA.

This clonotype was picked up one time. The gene calls are TRBV12-3 or TRBV12-4 and TRBJ2-7; D may be TRBD1 or TRBD2 (6 bases each). This CDR3 comprises 16 residues. The V end lost 5 bases, the J end lost 3 bases, and 20 bases lay between the germline ends. The CDR3 region has the DNA TGTGCCAGCAGTCCTCGGTCGTTGGGGGGCAACTACGAGCAGTACTTC. This encodes CASSPRSLGGNYEQYF.

The sample holds one count of this clonotype. The gene calls are TRBV10-2 and TRBJ2-3; TRBD2 matches 7 bases. CDR1 and CDR2 (germline): WSHSY, SAAADI. CDR3 length: 16 amino acids. V lost 3 bases and J lost 6; bases outside the gene matches: 12. CDR3 residues: CASSDGTTSGTDTQYF. CDR3 nucleotides: TGCGCCAGCAGTGACGGGACTACCTCTGGGACTGATACGCAGTATTTT.

For this clonotype: One base away lies a much larger clone, so this may be a sequencing read error. The chain uses TRBV29-1 and TRBJ2-7; 12 bases map to TRBD1. CDR1 is SQVTM and CDR2 is ANQGSEA in the germline V gene. The CDR3 length is 13 residues. The CDR3: CSAGTGGSHEQYF. The CDR3 bases are TGCAGCGCCGGGACAGGGGGCTCCCACGAGCAGTACTTC.

This clonotype has more than one count but fewer than ten. The V gene is TRBV6-1, the J gene TRBJ1-2; D uncertain. The germline V gene encodes CDR1 MNHNS and CDR2 SASEGT. The CDR3 is 15 residues long. Trimming left V 5 bases short and J 4 bases short, with 17 bases between. The chain's CDR3 is CASSPNPDGSYGYTF. The CDR3, as DNA: TGTGCCAGCAGTCCTAACCCGGACGGCTCCTATGGCTACACCTTC.

This clonotype was recorded once. The J gene is TRBJ2-2, the V gene TRBV4-3, with a possible D match to TRBD2 (6 bases). Trimming shortened V by 0 bases and J by 8 bases, and 10 bases separated the two germline ends. Germline V lookup: CDR1 LGHNA, CDR2 YSLEER. The CDR3 is made up of 14 amino acids. Written as DNA, the CDR3 is TGCGCCAGCAGCCAAGATCGGGAGATGGGGGAGCTGTTTTTT. Protein: CASSQDREMGELFF.